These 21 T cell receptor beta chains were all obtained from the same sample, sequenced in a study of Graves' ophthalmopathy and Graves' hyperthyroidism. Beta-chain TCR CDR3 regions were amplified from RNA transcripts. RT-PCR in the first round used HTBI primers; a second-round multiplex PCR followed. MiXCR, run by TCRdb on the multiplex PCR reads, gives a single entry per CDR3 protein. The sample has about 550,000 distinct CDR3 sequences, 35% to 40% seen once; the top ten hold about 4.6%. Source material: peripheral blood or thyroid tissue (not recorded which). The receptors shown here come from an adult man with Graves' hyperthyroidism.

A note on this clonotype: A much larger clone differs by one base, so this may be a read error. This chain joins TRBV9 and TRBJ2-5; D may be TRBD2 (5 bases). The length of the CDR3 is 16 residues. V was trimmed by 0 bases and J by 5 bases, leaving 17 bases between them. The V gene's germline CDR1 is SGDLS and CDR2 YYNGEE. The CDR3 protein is CASSVEGTAWEETQYF. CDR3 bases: TGTGCCAGCAGCGTAGAAGGAACGGCCTGGGAGGAGACCCAGTACTTC.

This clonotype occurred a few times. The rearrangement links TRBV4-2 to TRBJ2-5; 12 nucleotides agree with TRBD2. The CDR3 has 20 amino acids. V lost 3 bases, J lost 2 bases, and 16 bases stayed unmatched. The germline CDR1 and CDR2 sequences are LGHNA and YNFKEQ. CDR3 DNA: TGTGCCAGCAGCCAGCGGACTAGCGGGATGAGTGCGGGGGCACAAGAGACCCAGTACTTC. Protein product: CASSQRTSGMSAGAQETQYF.

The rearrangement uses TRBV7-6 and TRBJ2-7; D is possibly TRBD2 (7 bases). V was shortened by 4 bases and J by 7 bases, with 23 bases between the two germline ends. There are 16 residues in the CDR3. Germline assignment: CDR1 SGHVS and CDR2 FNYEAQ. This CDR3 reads CASSSSNVAGAGEQYF. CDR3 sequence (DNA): TGTGCCAGCAGCTCGTCTAATGTTGCGGGGGCGGGTGAGCAGTACTTC.

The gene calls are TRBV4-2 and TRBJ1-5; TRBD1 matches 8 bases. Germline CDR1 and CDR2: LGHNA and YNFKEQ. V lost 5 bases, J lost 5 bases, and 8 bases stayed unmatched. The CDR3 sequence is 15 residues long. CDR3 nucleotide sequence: TGTGCCAGCAGCAAGTCAGGGGGCGCGGATCAGCCCCAGCATTTT. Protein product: CASSKSGGADQPQHF.

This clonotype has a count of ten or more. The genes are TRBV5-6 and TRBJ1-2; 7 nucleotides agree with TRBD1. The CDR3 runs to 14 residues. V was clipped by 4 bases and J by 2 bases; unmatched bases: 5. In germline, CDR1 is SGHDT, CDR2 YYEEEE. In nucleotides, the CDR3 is TGTGCCAGCAGCCAGACAGGGACCAACTATGGCTACACCTTC. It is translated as CASSQTGTNYGYTF.

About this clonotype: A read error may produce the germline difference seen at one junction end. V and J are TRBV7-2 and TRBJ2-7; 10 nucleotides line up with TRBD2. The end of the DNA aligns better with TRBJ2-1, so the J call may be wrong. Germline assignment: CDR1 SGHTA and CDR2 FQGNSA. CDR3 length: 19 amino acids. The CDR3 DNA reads TGTGCCAGCAGCCTAGCCTACAAGCCTAGCGGGAGTACCTACAATGAGCAGTTCTTC. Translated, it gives CASSLAYKPSGSTYNEQFF.

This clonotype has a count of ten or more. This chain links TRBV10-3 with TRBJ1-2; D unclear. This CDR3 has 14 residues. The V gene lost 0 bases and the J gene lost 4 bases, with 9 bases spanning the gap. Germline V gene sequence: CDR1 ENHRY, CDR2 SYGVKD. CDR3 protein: CAISESLPTYGYTF. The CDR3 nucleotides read TGTGCCATCAGTGAGTCTCTGCCGACCTATGGCTACACCTTC.

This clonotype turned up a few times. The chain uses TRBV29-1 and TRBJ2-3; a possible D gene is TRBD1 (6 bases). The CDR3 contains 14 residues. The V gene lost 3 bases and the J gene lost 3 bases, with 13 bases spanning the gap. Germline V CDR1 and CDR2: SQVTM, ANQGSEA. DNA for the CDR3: TGCAGCGTTGATGTAGGAAGGGGGACAGATACGCAGTATTTT. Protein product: CSVDVGRGTDTQYF.

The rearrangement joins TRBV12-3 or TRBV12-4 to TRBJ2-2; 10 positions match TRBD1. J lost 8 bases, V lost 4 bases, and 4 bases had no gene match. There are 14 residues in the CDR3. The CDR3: CASSSGQGKGELFF. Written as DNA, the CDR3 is TGTGCCAGCAGTTCGGGACAGGGGAAGGGGGAGCTGTTTTTT.

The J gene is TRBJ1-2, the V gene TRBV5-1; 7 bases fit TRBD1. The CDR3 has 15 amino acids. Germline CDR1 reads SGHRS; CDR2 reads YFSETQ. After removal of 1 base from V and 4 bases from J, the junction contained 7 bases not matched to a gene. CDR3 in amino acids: CASSLSLTGSYGYTF. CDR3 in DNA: TGCGCCAGCAGCTTGAGCCTGACAGGGAGCTATGGCTACACCTTC.

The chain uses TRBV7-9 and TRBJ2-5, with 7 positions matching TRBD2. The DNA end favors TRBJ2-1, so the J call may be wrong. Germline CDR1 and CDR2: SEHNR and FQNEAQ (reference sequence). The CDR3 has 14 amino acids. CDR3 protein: CASSSRTSRNEQFF. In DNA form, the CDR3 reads TGTGCCAGCAGCTCCCGGACTAGTCGCAATGAGCAGTTCTTC.

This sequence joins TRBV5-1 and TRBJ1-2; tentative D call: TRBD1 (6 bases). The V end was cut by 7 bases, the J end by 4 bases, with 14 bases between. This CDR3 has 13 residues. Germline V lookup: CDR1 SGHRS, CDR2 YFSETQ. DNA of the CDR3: TGCGCCAGCGGCCCCGACAGGAGCTATGGCTACACCTTC. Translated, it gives CASGPDRSYGYTF.

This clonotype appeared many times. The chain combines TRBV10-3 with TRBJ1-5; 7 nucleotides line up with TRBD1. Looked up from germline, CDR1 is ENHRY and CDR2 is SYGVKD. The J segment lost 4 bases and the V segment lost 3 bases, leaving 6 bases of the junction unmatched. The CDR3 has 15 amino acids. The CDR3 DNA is TGTGCCATCAGTGAAGGGACAGAAGTTAATCAGCCCCAGCATTTT. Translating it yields CAISEGTEVNQPQHF.

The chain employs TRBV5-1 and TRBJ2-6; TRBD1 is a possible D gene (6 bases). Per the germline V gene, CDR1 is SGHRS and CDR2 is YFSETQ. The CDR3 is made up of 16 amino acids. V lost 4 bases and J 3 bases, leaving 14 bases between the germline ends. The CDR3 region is CASSRNPGVGANVLTF. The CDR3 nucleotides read TGCGCCAGCAGCCGGAATCCAGGGGTTGGGGCCAACGTCCTGACTTTC.

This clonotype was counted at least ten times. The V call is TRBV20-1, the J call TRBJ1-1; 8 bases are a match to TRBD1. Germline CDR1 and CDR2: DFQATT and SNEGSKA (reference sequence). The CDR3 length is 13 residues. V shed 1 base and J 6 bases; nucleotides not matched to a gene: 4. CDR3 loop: CSARAGGWAEAFF. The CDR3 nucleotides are TGCAGTGCTAGAGCAGGGGGCTGGGCTGAAGCTTTCTTT.

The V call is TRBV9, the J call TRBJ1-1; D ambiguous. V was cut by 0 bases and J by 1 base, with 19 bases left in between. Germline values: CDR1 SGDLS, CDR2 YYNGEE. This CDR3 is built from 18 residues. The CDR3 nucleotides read TGTGCCAGCAGCGTAGCTCCAATTCCCGAGGTGACGAACACTGAAGCTTTCTTT. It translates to CASSVAPIPEVTNTEAFF. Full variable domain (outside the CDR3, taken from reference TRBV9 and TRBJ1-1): DSGVTQTPKHLITATGQRVTLRCSPRSGDLSVYWYQQSLDQGLQFLIQYYNGEERAKGNILERFSAQQFPDLHSELNLSSLELGDSALYFCASSVAPIPEVTNTEAFFGQGTRLTVV.

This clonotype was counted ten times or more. The CDR3 is CASSHTDPIPGYEQYF. The CDR3 nucleotides are TGTGCCAGCAGTCACACAGACCCCATTCCAGGCTACGAGCAGTACTTC. This chain uses TRBV2 with TRBJ2-7; no firm D call. The germline V and J ends were trimmed by 5 bases and 3 bases, with 20 bases remaining between them. The germline V gene encodes CDR1 SNHLY and CDR2 FYNNEI. The CDR3 extends over 16 amino acids.

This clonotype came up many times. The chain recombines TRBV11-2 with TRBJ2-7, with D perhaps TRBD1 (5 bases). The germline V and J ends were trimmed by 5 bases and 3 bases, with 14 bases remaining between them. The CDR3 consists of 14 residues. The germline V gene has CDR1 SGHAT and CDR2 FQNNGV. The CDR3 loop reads CASSTIWGNYEQYF. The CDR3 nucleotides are TGTGCCAGCAGCACAATCTGGGGCAACTACGAGCAGTACTTC.

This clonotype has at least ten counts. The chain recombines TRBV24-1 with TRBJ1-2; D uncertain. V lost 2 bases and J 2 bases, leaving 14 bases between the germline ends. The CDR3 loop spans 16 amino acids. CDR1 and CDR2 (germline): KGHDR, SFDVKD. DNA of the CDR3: TGTGCCACCAGTGATTCTTCGCCTGAATTAAACTATGGCTACACCTTC. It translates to CATSDSSPELNYGYTF.

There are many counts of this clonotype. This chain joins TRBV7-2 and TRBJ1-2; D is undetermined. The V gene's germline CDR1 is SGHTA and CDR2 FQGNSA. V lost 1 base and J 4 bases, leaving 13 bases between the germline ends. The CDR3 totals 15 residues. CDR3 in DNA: TGTGCCAGCAGCTTAGGAACAAGTTCTACCTATGGCTACACCTTC. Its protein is CASSLGTSSTYGYTF. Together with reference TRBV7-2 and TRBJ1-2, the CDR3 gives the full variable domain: GAGVSQSPSNKVTEKGKDVELRCDPISGHTALYWYRQSLGQGLEFLIYFQGNSAPDKSGLPSDRFSAERTGGSVSTLTIQRTQQEDSAVYLCASSLGTSSTYGYTFGSGTRLTVV.

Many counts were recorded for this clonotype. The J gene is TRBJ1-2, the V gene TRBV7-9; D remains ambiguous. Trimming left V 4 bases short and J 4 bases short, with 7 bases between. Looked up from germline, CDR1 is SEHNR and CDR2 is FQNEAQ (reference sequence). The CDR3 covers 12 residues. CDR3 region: CASSSLGYGYTF. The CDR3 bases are TGTGCCAGCAGCTCCCTCGGCTATGGCTACACCTTC.